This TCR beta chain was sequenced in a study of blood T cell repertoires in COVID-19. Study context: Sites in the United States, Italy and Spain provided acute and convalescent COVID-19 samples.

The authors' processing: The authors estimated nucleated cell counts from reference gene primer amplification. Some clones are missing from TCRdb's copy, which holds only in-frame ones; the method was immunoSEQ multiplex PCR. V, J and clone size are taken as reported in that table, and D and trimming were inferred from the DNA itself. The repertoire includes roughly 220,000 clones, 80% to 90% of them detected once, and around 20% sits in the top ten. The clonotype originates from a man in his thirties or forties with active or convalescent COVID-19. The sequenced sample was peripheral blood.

The CDR3 DNA reads TGTGCCAGCAGCTTAGGTGGCGGGTCCTACGAGCAGTACTTC. Residues: CASSLGGGSYEQYF. The rearrangement links TRBV7-6 to TRBJ2-7, with D possibly TRBD2 on 5 matching bases. The CDR3 runs to 14 residues. The germline CDR1 and CDR2 sequences are SGHVS and FNYEAQ. The V end lost 1 base, the J end lost 1 base, and 8 bases lay between the germline ends.